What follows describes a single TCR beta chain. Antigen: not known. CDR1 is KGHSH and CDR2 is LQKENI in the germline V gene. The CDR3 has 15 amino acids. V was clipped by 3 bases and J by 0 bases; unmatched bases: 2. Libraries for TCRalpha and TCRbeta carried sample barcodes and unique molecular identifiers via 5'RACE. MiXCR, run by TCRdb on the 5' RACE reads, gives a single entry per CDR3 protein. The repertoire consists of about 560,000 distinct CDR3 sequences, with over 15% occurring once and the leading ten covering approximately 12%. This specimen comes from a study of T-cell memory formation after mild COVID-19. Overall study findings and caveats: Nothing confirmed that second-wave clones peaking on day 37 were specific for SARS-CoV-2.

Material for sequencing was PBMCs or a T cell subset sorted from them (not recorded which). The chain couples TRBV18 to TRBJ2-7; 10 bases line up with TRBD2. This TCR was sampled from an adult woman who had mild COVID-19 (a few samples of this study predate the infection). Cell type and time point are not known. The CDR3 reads CASSPSGRISYEQYF. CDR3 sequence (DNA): TGTGCCAGCTCACCTAGCGGGAGGATCTCCTACGAGCAGTACTTC.